This T cell receptor beta chain is drawn from a study of T cell repertoires in cytomegalovirus infection (dated by TCRdb to between 2018 and 2021). In the study overall: Alongside well-studied HLA-B-restricted epitopes, the peptide stimulations were aimed at recently identified HLA-C-restricted CMV epitopes, whose presentation resists viral immunomodulation. The HLA type of each donor mattered for the analysis, because public TCR beta signatures pointed to carriage of CMV infection along with the matching HLA type. Paper-wide results and their limitations: The ex vivo response was dominated by HLA-C-restricted CMV-specific TCR beta clonotypes, which also provided the single most frequent clonotype in two of eight donors. In both this cohort and an independent cohort of 350 or so donors, the cumulative frequency of public TCR beta family members distinguished carriers of CMV infection plus the relevant HLA type.

This sample's treatment or condition label indicates: in vitro stimulation with specific CMV peptide epitopes to enrich CMV-specific T cells. With regard to this clonotype: This receptor's antigen is unknown. One base away there is no much larger clone; base qualities are not given.

CDR1 and CDR2 were assigned from the germline V gene as SGHTA and FQGTGA. From its cysteine to its phenylalanine, the CDR3 spans 17 amino acids. Kept here is only the CDR3 DNA, which spans 51 bases and is read in frame from base 1. Ends trimmed: V by 2 bases, J by 3 bases; bases unmatched to a gene: 8. The data were produced on an Illumina HiSeq 1500. The public reads were reanalyzed by TCRdb: fastp trimming at Q25, MiXCR alignment, in-frame beta chains only. CDR3 protein duplicates are merged, each entry listing the most common genes and DNA. Across this sample there are under 300,000 distinct CDR3 sequences, with 20% to 25% seen only once. The top ten clones comprise roughly 19% of the sample.

The rearrangement joined TRBV7-3 to TRBJ2-1; TRBD2 lines up with 9 middle nucleotides. This receptor was obtained from a human donor in good health (CMV status not recorded). Some clones in this sample may be carry-over from other donors' samples. Sample: cultured PBMCs, taken from culture after CMV antigen stimulation. Here is the DNA: TGTGCCAGCAGCTTATATAGCGGGAGAGCGAACTACAATGAGCAGTTCTTC. Its protein reads: CASSLYSGRANYNEQFF.